This is a list of T cell receptor beta chains from one sample in a study of cytomegalovirus exposure and HLA in healthy donors. Sequencing used immunoSEQ multiplex PCR; TCRdb keeps in-frame clones, though not all of them. The table has 90,000 to 120,000 clones, about three quarters seen once. Sequenced material: PBMCs. The receptors stem from a man younger than 40 in good health and CMV-seronegative. The CDR3 runs from the conserved cysteine through the conserved F or W. A D gene is named only where the DNA matches it firmly. Part of the rows lack a size; the others show once, few, many or a class for expanded clones.

j_gene: TRBJ2-7; abundance: .; d_gene: TRBD2; v_gene: TRBV27; CDR3nt: TGTGCCAGCAGTTTAACCCGACTAGCGGCCTACGAGCAGTACTTC; CDR3aa: CASSLTRLAAYEQYF
j_gene: TRBJ1-5; abundance: .; d_gene: .; v_gene: TRBV18; CDR3nt: TGTGCCAGCTCGTCCGGGACACCCTATAGCAATCAGCCCCAGCATTTT; CDR3aa: CASSSGTPYSNQPQHF
j_gene: TRBJ1-2; abundance: .; d_gene: .; v_gene: TRBV7-9; CDR3nt: TGTGCCAGCAGCTTTTCATATGGCTACACCTTC; CDR3aa: CASSFSYGYTF
j_gene: TRBJ2-5; abundance: .; d_gene: .; v_gene: TRBV7-3; CDR3nt: TGTGCCAGCAGCCCCCAAAATCAAGAGACCCAGTACTTC; CDR3aa: CASSPQNQETQYF
j_gene: TRBJ2-5; abundance: .; d_gene: .; v_gene: TRBV14; CDR3nt: TGTGCCAGCAGCCAAGATACCCTCCCCAGGGGAATAAAAGAGACCCAGTACTTC; CDR3aa: CASSQDTLPRGIKETQYF
j_gene: TRBJ2-7; abundance: .; d_gene: .; v_gene: TRBV6-1; CDR3nt: TGTGCCAGCAGTGAAGCAGGGGGTTTCGGCGAGCAGTACTTC; CDR3aa: CASSEAGGFGEQYF
j_gene: TRBJ1-5; abundance: .; d_gene: .; v_gene: TRBV6-5; CDR3nt: TGTGCCAGCAGTCCCGTTCGGGGAAGCAATCAGCCCCAGCATTTT; CDR3aa: CASSPVRGSNQPQHF
j_gene: TRBJ2-7; abundance: .; d_gene: TRBD1; v_gene: TRBV28; CDR3nt: TGTGCCAGCAGTTTTAGGGACAGGGGCGACGAGCAGTACTTC; CDR3aa: CASSFRDRGDEQYF
j_gene: TRBJ1-1; abundance: few; d_gene: .; v_gene: TRBV2; CDR3nt: TGTGCCAGCGGGAGGGGCACTGAAGCTTTCTTT; CDR3aa: CASGRGTEAFF
j_gene: TRBJ2-1; abundance: .; d_gene: .; v_gene: TRBV11-2; CDR3nt: TGTGCCAGCAGCTTAGGGAGGGGATCGAACAATGAGCAGTTCTTC; CDR3aa: CASSLGRGSNNEQFF
j_gene: TRBJ2-6; abundance: .; d_gene: .; v_gene: TRBV7-6; CDR3nt: TGTACCAGCAGCCAAGGGAGCTCTGGGGCCAACGTCCTGACTTTC; CDR3aa: CTSSQGSSGANVLTF
j_gene: TRBJ2-1; abundance: .; d_gene: TRBD2; v_gene: TRBV18; CDR3nt: TGTGCCAGCTCACCCTCACTACCGGGACTAGCGGGAGAGTCCTACAATGAGCAGTTCTTC; CDR3aa: CASSPSLPGLAGESYNEQFF
j_gene: TRBJ2-7; abundance: .; d_gene: .; v_gene: TRBV5-1; CDR3nt: TGCGCCAGCAGCTCCATCCCTAACGAGCAGTACTTC; CDR3aa: CASSSIPNEQYF
j_gene: TRBJ2-5; abundance: once; d_gene: TRBD2; v_gene: TRBV15; CDR3nt: TGTGCCACCAGCAGAGGGACTAGCGGCGGATGGGAGACCCAGTACTTC; CDR3aa: CATSRGTSGGWETQYF
j_gene: TRBJ2-3; abundance: few; d_gene: .; v_gene: TRBV4-1; CDR3nt: TGCGCCAGCAGCCAAGATCTCATATTAGCTACGCAGTATTTT; CDR3aa: CASSQDLILATQYF
j_gene: TRBJ2-7; abundance: .; d_gene: TRBD1; v_gene: TRBV5-1; CDR3nt: TGCGCCAGCAGCTTGGGACAGGGGGACGCGAACGAGCAGTACTTC; CDR3aa: CASSLGQGDANEQYF
j_gene: TRBJ1-1; abundance: .; d_gene: TRBD1; v_gene: TRBV5-4; CDR3nt: TGTGCCAGCAGTCAACAGGGGGCACCGAACACTGAAGCTTTCTTT; CDR3aa: CASSQQGAPNTEAFF
j_gene: TRBJ2-3; abundance: .; d_gene: TRBD2; v_gene: TRBV29-1; CDR3nt: TGCAGCGTTGAAGATTGGACTAGCGGGAGGGCCCAAGATACGCAGTATTTT; CDR3aa: CSVEDWTSGRAQDTQYF
j_gene: TRBJ1-2; abundance: .; d_gene: .; v_gene: TRBV6-1; CDR3nt: TGTGCCAGCAGCCCGGGGGGGGCTTACTATGGCTACACCTTC; CDR3aa: CASSPGGAYYGYTF
j_gene: TRBJ2-5; abundance: .; d_gene: .; v_gene: TRBV5-4; CDR3nt: TGTGCCAGCAGTCCGCGGACTGCCCAAGAGACCCAGTACTTC; CDR3aa: CASSPRTAQETQYF
j_gene: TRBJ2-3; abundance: .; d_gene: TRBD2; v_gene: TRBV7-2; CDR3nt: TGTGCCAGCAGCCTCGAATTAGGACTAGCGGGGGTCTTCACAGATACGCAGTATTTT; CDR3aa: CASSLELGLAGVFTDTQYF
j_gene: TRBJ1-2; abundance: .; d_gene: TRBD1; v_gene: TRBV11-2; CDR3nt: TGTGCCAGCAGCTTAGCTCCCGGGACAGGGAGCCCCTACACCTTC; CDR3aa: CASSLAPGTGSPYTF
j_gene: TRBJ1-1; abundance: .; d_gene: .; v_gene: TRBV5-8; CDR3nt: TGTGCCAGTACCCCCGGGGTGGACACTGAAGCTTTCTTT; CDR3aa: CASTPGVDTEAFF
j_gene: TRBJ2-3; abundance: .; d_gene: TRBD2; v_gene: TRBV2; CDR3nt: TGTGCCAGCAGTGTCGGGGGGGCAGATACGCAGTATTTT; CDR3aa: CASSVGGADTQYF
j_gene: TRBJ2-5; abundance: .; d_gene: TRBD2; v_gene: TRBV15; CDR3nt: TGTGCCACCAGCAGAGAAGGACTAGCGGGAGAGACCCAGTACTTC; CDR3aa: CATSREGLAGETQYF
j_gene: TRBJ2-3; abundance: .; d_gene: TRBD2; v_gene: TRBV11-3; CDR3nt: TGTGCCAGCAGCTTAGATAGCGGGAGTTCAGATACGCAGTATTTT; CDR3aa: CASSLDSGSSDTQYF
j_gene: TRBJ2-3; abundance: few; d_gene: TRBD1; v_gene: TRBV5-1; CDR3nt: TGCGCCAGCAGCTTGGGACAGGGGGCTTACACAGATACGCAGTATTTT; CDR3aa: CASSLGQGAYTDTQYF
j_gene: TRBJ1-2; abundance: .; d_gene: TRBD1; v_gene: TRBV18; CDR3nt: TGTGCCAGCTCACCATCGGCCAGGGGGTCTAATGGCTACACCTTC; CDR3aa: CASSPSARGSNGYTF
j_gene: TRBJ1-1; abundance: .; d_gene: .; v_gene: TRBV30; CDR3nt: TGTGCCTGGAGTGTGCCAATCGGGACATCAGGGGTGGCTGCTTTCTTT; CDR3aa: CAWSVPIGTSGVAAFF
j_gene: TRBJ1-3; abundance: .; d_gene: .; v_gene: TRBV7-9; CDR3nt: TGTGCCAGCAGCTTCGGGAGAGACTCTGGAAACACCATATATTTT; CDR3aa: CASSFGRDSGNTIYF
j_gene: TRBJ2-7; abundance: .; d_gene: TRBD2; v_gene: TRBV9; CDR3nt: TGTGCCAGCACCCCCGGACGACTAGCGGGAGCCCACGAGCAGTACTTC; CDR3aa: CASTPGRLAGAHEQYF
j_gene: TRBJ2-5; abundance: once; d_gene: TRBD2; v_gene: TRBV5-1; CDR3nt: TGCGCCAGCAGCTTGGGCCCTCGGACTAGCGCGCAAGAGACCCAGTACTTC; CDR3aa: CASSLGPRTSAQETQYF
j_gene: TRBJ1-2; abundance: .; d_gene: TRBD1; v_gene: TRBV14; CDR3nt: TGTGCCAGCAGCCAATGGACAGGGGTCCGTACCTTC; CDR3aa: CASSQWTGVRTF
j_gene: TRBJ2-7; abundance: .; d_gene: .; v_gene: TRBV4-1; CDR3nt: TGCGCCAGCAGCCAGAAGGAGGGGTACGAGCAGTACTTC; CDR3aa: CASSQKEGYEQYF
j_gene: TRBJ1-1; abundance: once; d_gene: TRBD1; v_gene: TRBV27; CDR3nt: TGTGCCAGCAGTTTTTATCAGGGGGCCGGTGAAGCTTTCTTT; CDR3aa: CASSFYQGAGEAFF
j_gene: TRBJ1-4; abundance: .; d_gene: .; v_gene: TRBV29-1; CDR3nt: TGCAGCGTGGCCGTACAGGGCTCTAATGAAAAACTGTTTTTT; CDR3aa: CSVAVQGSNEKLFF
j_gene: TRBJ2-1; abundance: .; d_gene: .; v_gene: TRBV29-1; CDR3nt: TGCAGCGTTGATCCGAGCGGAGTAGGTGAGCAGTTCTTC; CDR3aa: CSVDPSGVGEQFF
j_gene: TRBJ2-7; abundance: .; d_gene: .; v_gene: TRBV2; CDR3nt: TGTGCCAGCAGTGTTGCGGGGCGGGACGAGCAGTACTTC; CDR3aa: CASSVAGRDEQYF
j_gene: TRBJ2-1; abundance: once; d_gene: .; v_gene: TRBV25-1; CDR3nt: TGTGCCAGCAGTGAATTAATAGGACAGCACTACAATGAGCAGTTCTTC; CDR3aa: CASSELIGQHYNEQFF
j_gene: TRBJ1-5; abundance: .; d_gene: .; v_gene: TRBV30; CDR3nt: TGTGCCTGGAGCGGCGGGCCTCCGATGAGTCAGCCCCAGCATTTT; CDR3aa: CAWSGGPPMSQPQHF
j_gene: TRBJ1-1; abundance: .; d_gene: TRBD1; v_gene: TRBV10-3; CDR3nt: TGTGCCATCAGACCATCGACAGGGGGTTCTCGTGGCACTGAAGCTTTCTTT; CDR3aa: CAIRPSTGGSRGTEAFF
j_gene: TRBJ2-7; abundance: .; d_gene: TRBD1; v_gene: TRBV28; CDR3nt: TGTGCCAGCAGCCGAGAGACGGGACAGGGGGCCGAGCAGTACTTC; CDR3aa: CASSRETGQGAEQYF